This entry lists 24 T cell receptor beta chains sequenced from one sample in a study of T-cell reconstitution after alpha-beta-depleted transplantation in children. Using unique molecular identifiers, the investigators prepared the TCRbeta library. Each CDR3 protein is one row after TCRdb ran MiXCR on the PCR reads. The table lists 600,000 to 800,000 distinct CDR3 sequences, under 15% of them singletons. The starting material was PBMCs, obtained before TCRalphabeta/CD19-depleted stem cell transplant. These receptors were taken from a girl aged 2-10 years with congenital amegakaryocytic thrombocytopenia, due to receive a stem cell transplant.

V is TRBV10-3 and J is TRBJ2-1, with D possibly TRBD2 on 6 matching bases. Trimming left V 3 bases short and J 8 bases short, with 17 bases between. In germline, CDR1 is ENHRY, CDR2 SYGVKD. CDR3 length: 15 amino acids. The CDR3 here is CAISDGTLGFDEQFF. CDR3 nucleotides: TGTGCCATCAGTGACGGGACTCTGGGGTTCGATGAGCAGTTCTTC.

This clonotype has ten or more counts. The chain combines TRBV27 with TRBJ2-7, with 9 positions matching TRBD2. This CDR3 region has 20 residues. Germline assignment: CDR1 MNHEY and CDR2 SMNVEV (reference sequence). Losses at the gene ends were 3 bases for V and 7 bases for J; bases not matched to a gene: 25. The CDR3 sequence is CASSLVPPGLAGPTFQEQYF. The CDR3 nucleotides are TGTGCCAGCAGTTTGGTTCCTCCTGGGCTAGCGGGACCAACCTTTCAAGAGCAGTACTTC.

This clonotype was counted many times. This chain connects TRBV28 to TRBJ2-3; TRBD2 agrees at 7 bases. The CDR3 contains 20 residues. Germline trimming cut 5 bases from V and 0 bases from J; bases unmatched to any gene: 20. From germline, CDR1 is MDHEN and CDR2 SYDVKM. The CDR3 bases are TGTGCCAGCAGTAAGGGTTGGTCCACGGTCCTAGCGGAAAGCACAGATACGCAGTATTTT. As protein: CASSKGWSTVLAESTDTQYF.

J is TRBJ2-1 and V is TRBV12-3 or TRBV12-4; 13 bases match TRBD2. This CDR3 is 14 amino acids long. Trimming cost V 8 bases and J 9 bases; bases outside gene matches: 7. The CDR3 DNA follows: TGTGCCAGCGCACTAGCGGGAGGGATTCTTGAGCAGTTCTTC. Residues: CASALAGGILEQFF.

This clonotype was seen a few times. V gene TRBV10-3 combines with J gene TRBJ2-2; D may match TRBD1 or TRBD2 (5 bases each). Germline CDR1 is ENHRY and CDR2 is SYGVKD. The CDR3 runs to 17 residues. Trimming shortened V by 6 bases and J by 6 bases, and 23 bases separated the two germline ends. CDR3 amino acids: CAISTSPATGGSGELFF. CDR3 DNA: TGTGCCATCAGCACGTCCCCCGCTACAGGAGGATCCGGGGAGCTGTTTTTT.

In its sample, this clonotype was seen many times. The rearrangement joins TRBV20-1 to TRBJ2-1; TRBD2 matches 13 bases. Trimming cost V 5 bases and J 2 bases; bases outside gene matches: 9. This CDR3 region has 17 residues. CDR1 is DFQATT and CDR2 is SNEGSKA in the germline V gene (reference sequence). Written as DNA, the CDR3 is TGCAGTGCTCCCAGACTAGCGGGAGGAACTCCCTACAATGAGCAGTTCTTC. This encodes CSAPRLAGGTPYNEQFF.

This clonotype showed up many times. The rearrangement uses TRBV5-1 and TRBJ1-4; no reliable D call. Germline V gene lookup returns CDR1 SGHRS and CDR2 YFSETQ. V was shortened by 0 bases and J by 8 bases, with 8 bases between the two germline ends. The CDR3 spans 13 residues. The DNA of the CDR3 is TGCGCCAGCAGCTTGGACACATACGAAAAACTGTTTTTT. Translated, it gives CASSLDTYEKLFF.

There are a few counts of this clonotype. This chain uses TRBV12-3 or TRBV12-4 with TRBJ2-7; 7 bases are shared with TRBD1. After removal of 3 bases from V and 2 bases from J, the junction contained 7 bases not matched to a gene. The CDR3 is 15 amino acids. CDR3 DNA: TGTGCCAGCAGTTTGTACCTGGGACAGACCTACGAGCAGTACTTC. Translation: CASSLYLGQTYEQYF.

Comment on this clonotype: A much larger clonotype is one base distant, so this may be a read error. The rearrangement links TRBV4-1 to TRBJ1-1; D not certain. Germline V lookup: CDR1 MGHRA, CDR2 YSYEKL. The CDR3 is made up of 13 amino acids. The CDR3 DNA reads TGCGCCCGCAGCCAAGGGCCGAACACTGAAGCTTTCTTT. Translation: CARSQGPNTEAFF.

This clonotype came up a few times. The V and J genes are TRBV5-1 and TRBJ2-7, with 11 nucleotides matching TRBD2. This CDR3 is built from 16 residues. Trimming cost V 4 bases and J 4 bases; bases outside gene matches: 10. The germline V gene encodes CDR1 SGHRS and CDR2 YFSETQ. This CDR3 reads CASSAGLGLAEYEQYF. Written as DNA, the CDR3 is TGCGCCAGCAGCGCTGGGCTGGGACTAGCGGAATACGAGCAGTACTTC.

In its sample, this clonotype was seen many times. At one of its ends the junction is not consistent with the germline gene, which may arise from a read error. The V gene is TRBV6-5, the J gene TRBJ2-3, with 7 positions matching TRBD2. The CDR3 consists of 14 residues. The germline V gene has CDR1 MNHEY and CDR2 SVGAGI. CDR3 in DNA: TGTGCCACCAGTAGCGGGTTCGGGCCAGATACGCAGTATTTT. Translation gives CATSSGFGPDTQYF.

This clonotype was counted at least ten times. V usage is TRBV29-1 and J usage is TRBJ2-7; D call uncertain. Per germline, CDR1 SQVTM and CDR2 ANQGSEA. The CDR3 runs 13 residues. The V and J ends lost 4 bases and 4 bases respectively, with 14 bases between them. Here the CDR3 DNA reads TGCAGCGTTGGGGATCGGGCCAGATACGAGCAGTACTTC. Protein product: CSVGDRARYEQYF.

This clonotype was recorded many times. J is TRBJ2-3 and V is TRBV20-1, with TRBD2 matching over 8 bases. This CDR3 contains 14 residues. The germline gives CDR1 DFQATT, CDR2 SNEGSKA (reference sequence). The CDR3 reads CNAQLREGQDTQYF. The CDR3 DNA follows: TGCAACGCACAGCTACGGGAGGGCCAGGATACGCAGTATTTT.

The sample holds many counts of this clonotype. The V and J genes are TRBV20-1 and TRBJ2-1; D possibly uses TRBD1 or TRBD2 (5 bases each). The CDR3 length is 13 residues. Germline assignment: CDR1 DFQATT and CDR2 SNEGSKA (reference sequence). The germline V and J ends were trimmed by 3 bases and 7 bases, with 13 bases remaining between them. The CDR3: CSARAGTSNEQFF. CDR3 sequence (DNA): TGCAGTGCTAGGGCCGGGACCTCAAATGAGCAGTTCTTC.

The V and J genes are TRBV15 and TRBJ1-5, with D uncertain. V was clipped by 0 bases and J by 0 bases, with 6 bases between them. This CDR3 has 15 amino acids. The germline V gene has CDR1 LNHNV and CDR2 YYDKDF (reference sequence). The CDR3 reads CATSREGNSNQPQHF. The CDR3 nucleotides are TGTGCCACCAGCAGAGAGGGGAATAGCAATCAGCCCCAGCATTTT. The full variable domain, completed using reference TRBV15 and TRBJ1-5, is DAMVIQNPRYQVTQFGKPVTLSCSQTLNHNVMYWYQQKSSQAPKLLFHYYDKDFNNEADTPDNFQSRRPNTSFCFLDIRSPGLGDTAMYLCATSREGNSNQPQHFGDGTRLSIL.

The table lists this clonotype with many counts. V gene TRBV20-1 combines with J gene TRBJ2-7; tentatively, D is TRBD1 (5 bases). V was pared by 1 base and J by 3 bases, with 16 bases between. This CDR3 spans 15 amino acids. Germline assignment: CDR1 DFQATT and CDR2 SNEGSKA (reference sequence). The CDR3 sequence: CSARVFREGIYEQYF. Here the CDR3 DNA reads TGCAGTGCTAGAGTGTTCAGGGAAGGGATCTACGAGCAGTACTTC.

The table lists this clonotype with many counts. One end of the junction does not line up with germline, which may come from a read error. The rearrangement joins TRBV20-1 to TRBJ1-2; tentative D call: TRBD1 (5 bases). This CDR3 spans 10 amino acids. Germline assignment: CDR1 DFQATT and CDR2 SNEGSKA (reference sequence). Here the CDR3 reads CSASVGDVRF. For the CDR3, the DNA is TGCAGTGCTTCCGTGGGGGATGTCCGCTTC.

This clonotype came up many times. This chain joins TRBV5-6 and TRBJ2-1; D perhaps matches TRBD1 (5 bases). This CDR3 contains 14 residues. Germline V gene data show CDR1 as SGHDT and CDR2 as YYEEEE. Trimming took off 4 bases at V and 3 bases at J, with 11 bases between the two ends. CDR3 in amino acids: CASSVDSYYNEQFF. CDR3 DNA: TGTGCCAGCAGCGTTGACAGCTACTACAATGAGCAGTTCTTC.

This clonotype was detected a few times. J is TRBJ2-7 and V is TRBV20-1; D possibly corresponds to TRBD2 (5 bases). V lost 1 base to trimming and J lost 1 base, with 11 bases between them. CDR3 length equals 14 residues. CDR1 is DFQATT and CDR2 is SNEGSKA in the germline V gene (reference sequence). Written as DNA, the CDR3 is TGCAGTGCTAGAGTACCGGGATCTTCCTACGAGCAGTACTTC. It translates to CSARVPGSSYEQYF.

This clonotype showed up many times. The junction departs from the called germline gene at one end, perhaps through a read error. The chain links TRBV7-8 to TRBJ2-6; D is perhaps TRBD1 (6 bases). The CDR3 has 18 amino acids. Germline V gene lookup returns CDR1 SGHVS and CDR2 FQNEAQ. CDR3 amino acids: CASSSWAAGENFANVLTF. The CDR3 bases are TGTGCCAGTAGCTCCTGGGCCGCAGGGGAAAACTTTGCCAACGTCCTGACTTTC. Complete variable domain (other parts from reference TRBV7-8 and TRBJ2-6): GAGVSQSPRYKVAKRGQDVALRCDPISGHVSLFWYQQALGQGPEFLTYFQNEAQLDKSGLPSDRFFAERPEGSVSTLKIQRTQQEDSAVYLCASSSWAAGENFANVLTFGAGSRLTVL.

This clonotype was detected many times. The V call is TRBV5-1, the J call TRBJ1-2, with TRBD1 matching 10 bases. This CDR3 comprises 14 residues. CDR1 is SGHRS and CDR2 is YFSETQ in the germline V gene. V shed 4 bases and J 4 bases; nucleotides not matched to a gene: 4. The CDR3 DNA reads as TGCGCCAGCAGCCGGGACAGGGGAGCCTATGGCTACACCTTC. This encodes CASSRDRGAYGYTF.

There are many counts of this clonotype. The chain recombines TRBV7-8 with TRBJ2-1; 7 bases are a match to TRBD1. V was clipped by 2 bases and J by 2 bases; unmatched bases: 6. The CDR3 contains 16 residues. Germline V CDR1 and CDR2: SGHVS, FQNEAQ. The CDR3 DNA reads TGTGCCAGCAGCTTATTCGGACAGGTGACCTACAATGAGCAGTTCTTC. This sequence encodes CASSLFGQVTYNEQFF.

The CDR3 spells CASSLLAREQFF. The CDR3 DNA sequence: TGTGCCAGCAGCTTATTAGCGAGAGAGCAGTTCTTC. This rearrangement joins TRBV5-6 to TRBJ2-1; D is perhaps TRBD2 (5 bases). Germline V gives CDR1 SGHDT, CDR2 YYEEEE. The CDR3 contains 12 residues. The V and J ends lost 2 bases and 10 bases respectively, with 10 bases between them.

CDR3 loop: CASSITSLETQYF. The CDR3 DNA reads as TGTGCCAGCAGCATAACTAGCCTGGAGACCCAGTACTTC. The chain carries TRBV6-1 and TRBJ2-5, with D possibly matching TRBD2 (6 bases). This CDR3 spans 13 amino acids. CDR1 MNHNS and CDR2 SASEGT come from the germline V gene. V lost 6 bases to trimming and J lost 5 bases, with 13 bases between them.